This TCR beta chain was recorded in a study of vaccination effects on CD4 cells after COVID-19. Study-level results: Cross-reactivity toward common cold coronaviruses was confined to only 1 of 255 vaccine-induced clones in healthy vaccinees.

Antigen-specific CD4+ T cell clonotypes were called by their expansion after viral peptide-pool culture in ViraFEST. Isolation of CD4+ T cells took place after less than twelve days of culture. The vaccine given was either BNT162b2 or mRNA-1273, in two doses. Every well housed around 2.1 million PBMC, which grew in culture alongside 9 to 10 IU/ml IL-2 and roughly 9.9 ug/ml peptides. In the case of this clone: Its antigen is undetermined.

Profiling relied on immunoSEQ multiplex PCR, and the TCRdb table lists in-frame clones only, not all of them. This sample yields 75,000 or so clones, of which about three quarters are seen a single time; about 1% belongs to the top ten. Germline trimming cut 2 bases from V and 4 bases from J; bases unmatched to any gene: 5. The CDR3 contains 17 residues. Germline values: CDR1 KGHSH, CDR2 LQKENI. The chain couples TRBV18 to TRBJ2-2; TRBD1 matches at 12 bases. The sequencing used CD4+ T cells from PBMCs cultured with HCoV-OC43 spike peptides, collected after COVID-19 vaccination. Documented subset: HCoV-OC43 spike overlapping peptide pool stimulation. The receptor was derived from a human donor who received a COVID-19 vaccine. The CDR3 DNA follows: TGTGCCAGCTCACCAATGGGACAGGGGGCGCGCACCGGGGAGCTGTTTTTT. Translating it yields CASSPMGQGARTGELFF.